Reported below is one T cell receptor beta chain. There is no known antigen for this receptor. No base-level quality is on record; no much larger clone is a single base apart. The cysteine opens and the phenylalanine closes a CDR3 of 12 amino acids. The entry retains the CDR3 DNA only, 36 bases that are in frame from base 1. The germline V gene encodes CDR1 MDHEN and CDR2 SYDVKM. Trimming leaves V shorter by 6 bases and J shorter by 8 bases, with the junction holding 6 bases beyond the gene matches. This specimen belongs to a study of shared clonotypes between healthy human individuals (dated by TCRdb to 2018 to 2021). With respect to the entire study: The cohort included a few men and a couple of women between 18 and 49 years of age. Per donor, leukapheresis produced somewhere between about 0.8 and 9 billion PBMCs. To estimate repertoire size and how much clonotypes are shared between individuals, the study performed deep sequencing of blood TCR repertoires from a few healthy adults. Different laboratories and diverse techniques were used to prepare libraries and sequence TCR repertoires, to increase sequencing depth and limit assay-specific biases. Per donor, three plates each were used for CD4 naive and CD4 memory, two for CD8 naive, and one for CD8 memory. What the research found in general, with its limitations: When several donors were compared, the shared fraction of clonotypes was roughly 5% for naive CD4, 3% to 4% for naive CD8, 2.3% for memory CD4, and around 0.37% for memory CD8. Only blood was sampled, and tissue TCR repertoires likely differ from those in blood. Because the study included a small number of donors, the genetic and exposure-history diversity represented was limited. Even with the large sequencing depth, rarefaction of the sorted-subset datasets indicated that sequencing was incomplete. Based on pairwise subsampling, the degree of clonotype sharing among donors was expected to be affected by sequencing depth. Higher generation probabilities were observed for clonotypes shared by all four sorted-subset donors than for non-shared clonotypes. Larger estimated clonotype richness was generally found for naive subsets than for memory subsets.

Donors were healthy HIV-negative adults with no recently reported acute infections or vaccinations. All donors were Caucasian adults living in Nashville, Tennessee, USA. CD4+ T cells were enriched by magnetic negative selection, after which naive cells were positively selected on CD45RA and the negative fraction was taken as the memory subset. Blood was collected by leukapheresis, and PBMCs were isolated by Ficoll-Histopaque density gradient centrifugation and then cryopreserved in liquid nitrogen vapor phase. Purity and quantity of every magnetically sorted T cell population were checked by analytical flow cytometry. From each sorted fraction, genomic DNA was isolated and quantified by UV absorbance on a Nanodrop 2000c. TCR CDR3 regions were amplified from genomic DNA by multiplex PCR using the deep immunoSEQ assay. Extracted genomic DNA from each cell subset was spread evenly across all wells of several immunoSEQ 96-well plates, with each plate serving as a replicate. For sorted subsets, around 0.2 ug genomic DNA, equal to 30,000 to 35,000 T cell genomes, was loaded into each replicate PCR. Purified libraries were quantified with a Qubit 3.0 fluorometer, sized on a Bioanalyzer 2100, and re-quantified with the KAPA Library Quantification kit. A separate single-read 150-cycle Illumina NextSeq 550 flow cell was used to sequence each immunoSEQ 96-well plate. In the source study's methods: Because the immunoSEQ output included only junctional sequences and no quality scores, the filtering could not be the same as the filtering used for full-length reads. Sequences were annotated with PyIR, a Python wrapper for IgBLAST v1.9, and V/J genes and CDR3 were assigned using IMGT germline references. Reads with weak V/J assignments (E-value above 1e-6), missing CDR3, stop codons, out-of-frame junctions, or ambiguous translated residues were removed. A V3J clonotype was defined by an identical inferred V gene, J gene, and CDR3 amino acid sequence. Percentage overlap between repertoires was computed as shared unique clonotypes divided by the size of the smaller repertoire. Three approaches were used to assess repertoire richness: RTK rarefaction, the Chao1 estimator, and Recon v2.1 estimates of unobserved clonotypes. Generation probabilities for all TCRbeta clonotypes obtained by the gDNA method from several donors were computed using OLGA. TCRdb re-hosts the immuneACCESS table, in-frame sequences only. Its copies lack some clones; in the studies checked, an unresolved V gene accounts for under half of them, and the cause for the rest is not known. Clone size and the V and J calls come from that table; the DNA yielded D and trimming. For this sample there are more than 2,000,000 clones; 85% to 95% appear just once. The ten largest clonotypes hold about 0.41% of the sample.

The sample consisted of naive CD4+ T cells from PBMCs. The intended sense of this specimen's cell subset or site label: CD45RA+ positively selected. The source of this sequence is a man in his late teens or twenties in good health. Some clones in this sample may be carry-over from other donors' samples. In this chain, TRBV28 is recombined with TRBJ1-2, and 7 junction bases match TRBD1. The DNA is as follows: TGTGCCAGCAGGTCCCAAGGGGGCGGCTACACCTTC. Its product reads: CASRSQGGGYTF.